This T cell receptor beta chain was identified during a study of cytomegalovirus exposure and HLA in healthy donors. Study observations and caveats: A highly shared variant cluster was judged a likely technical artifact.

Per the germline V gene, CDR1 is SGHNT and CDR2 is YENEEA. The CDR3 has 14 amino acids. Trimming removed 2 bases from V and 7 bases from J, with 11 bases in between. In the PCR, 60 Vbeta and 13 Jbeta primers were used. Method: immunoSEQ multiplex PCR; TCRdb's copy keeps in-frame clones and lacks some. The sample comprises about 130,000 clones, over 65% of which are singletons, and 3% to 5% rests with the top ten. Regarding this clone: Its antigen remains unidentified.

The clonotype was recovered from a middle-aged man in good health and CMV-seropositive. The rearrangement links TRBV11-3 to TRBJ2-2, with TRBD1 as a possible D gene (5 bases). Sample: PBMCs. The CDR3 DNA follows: TGTGCCAGCAGCTTAAGTCAGGGCGGCGGGGAGCTGTTTTTT. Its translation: CASSLSQGGGELFF. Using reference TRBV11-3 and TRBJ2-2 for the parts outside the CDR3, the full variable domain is EAGVVQSPRYKIIEKKQPVAFWCNPISGHNTLYWYLQNLGQGPELLIRYENEEAVDDSQLPKDRFSAERLKGVDSTLKIQPAELGDSAVYLCASSLSQGGGELFFGEGSRLTVL.